This TCR beta chain was observed in a study of blood T cell repertoires in COVID-19. Study at large: Acute and convalescent COVID-19 specimens originated in the United States, Italy and Spain. Sources were T cells, B-cell-depleted T cells, or PBMCs; the material itself was cDNA or gDNA.

In the study's own analysis: Amplification of reference gene primers was used by the study to estimate nucleated cell counts. TCRdb's copy holds only in-frame clones and misses some; the assay was immunoSEQ multiplex PCR. V and J calls and clone size follow that table, whereas D and trimming were derived from the DNA. The data show 180,000 or so clones, 65% to 85% seen once. Per the germline V gene, CDR1 is KGHSH and CDR2 is LQKENI. This CDR3 has 15 amino acids. Trimming left V 4 bases short and J 5 bases short, with 17 bases between. The chain has TRBV18 and TRBJ1-2; the D gene is possibly TRBD1 (6 bases). Sequenced material: PBMCs or T cells enriched from blood (not recorded which). The TCR was taken from a woman aged 45 to 65 in a cohort exposed to, infected with or recovered from COVID-19 (not recorded which). The DNA for the CDR3 is TGTGCCAGCTCACGAGGTCGGGACATGGGGTATGGCTACACCTTC. This encodes CASSRGRDMGYGYTF.